The 5 T cell receptor beta chains listed next were all sequenced from one sample in a study of CD8 T cells in Susac syndrome. cDNA came from approximately 0.5 to 1 ug RNA primed by random hexamers. TCRdb re-called the immunoSEQ multiplex PCR reads with MiXCR, one entry per CDR3 protein. The sample holds about 280,000 distinct CDR3 sequences, roughly 84% seen once. The sample was CD8+ T cells from PBMCs. The receptor source for this set is a human donor with multiple sclerosis.

The chain uses TRBV27 and TRBJ2-3; D gene unclear. The CDR3 totals 14 residues. Trimming removed 5 bases from V and 0 bases from J, with 9 bases in between. Germline CDR1 MNHEY, CDR2 SMNVEV (reference sequence). CDR3 DNA: TGTGCCAGCAGTCCCCTTAGGAGCACAGATACGCAGTATTTT. Protein sequence: CASSPLRSTDTQYF.

The rearrangement joins TRBV9 to TRBJ2-2; no clear D gene. V shed 2 bases and J shed 5 bases, with 7 bases lying between them. The CDR3 is 13 residues long. From germline, CDR1 is SGDLS and CDR2 YYNGEE. The CDR3 coding sequence is TGTGCCAGCAGCGTGGTAGAGACCGGGGAGCTGTTTTTT. Encoded protein: CASSVVETGELFF.

This rearrangement joins TRBV6-5 to TRBJ2-3; weak D call: TRBD2 (6 bases). V lost 2 bases and J lost 4, with 10 bases in between. This CDR3 has 14 amino acids. Germline V gives CDR1 MNHEY, CDR2 SVGAGI. The CDR3 here is CASSYAEGPDTQYF. The CDR3, as DNA: TGTGCCAGCAGTTACGCGGAGGGTCCAGATACGCAGTATTTT.

The chain employs TRBV20-1 and TRBJ2-1; TRBD1 matches 8 bases. CDR3 size: 14 residues. V lost 5 bases and J lost 2; bases outside the gene matches: 5. The germline V gene has CDR1 DFQATT and CDR2 SNEGSKA (reference sequence). The CDR3 loop reads CSAHGQGTYNEQFF. CDR3 nucleotide sequence: TGCAGTGCTCACGGACAGGGAACCTACAATGAGCAGTTCTTC.

The rearrangement uses TRBV5-5 and TRBJ1-1; a possible D gene is TRBD1 (5 bases). V gave up 2 bases and J gave up 6 bases, with 14 bases separating them. Germline V gene data show CDR1 as SGHKS and CDR2 as YYEKEE (reference sequence). The CDR3 runs 14 residues. CDR3 DNA sequence: TGTGCCAGCAGCTTTGGGGCAGGGCCCGCTGAAGCTTTCTTT. Its translation is CASSFGAGPAEAFF.